The 20 T cell receptor beta chains reported below all come from one sample, sequenced in a study of radiation and T cells in renal cell carcinoma. As to time point: baseline pretreatment blood. Documented treatment: 15 Gy SBRT to primary tumor, nephrectomy 4 weeks later. Assay used: immunoSEQ multiplex PCR; TCRdb lists only in-frame clones, some missing. Altogether tens of thousands of clones are present, over 65% being singletons, with the ten largest covering roughly 6%. This material consisted of blood, taken from a patient whose treatment included radiotherapy and nephrectomy. All receptors come from a man aged 55 to 70 with renal cell carcinoma.

The chain combines TRBV10-3 with TRBJ2-1, with 12 bases that match TRBD2. V was clipped by 11 bases and J by 9 bases; unmatched bases: 11. Germline V gene sequence: CDR1 ENHRY, CDR2 SYGVKD. This CDR3 is 14 amino acids long. CDR3 region: CASKGLAGGSEQFF. The CDR3 nucleotides are TGTGCCTCAAAGGGGCTAGCGGGAGGGAGTGAGCAGTTCTTC.

The chain combines TRBV2 with TRBJ1-6; 8 nucleotides line up with TRBD1. V trimming: 3 bases; J trimming: 6 bases; junction bases outside the gene matches: 7. The CDR3 contains 16 residues. The germline V gene encodes CDR1 SNHLY and CDR2 FYNNEI. The CDR3 DNA follows: TGTGCCAGCAGTGATCAGGGGGCCCGGGGTAATTCACCCCTCCACTTT. The encoded protein is CASSDQGARGNSPLHF.

The V and J genes are TRBV4-1 and TRBJ2-1; 12 bases line up with TRBD2. Germline V gene data show CDR1 as MGHRA and CDR2 as YSYEKL. The CDR3 sequence is 16 residues long. The ends lost 5 bases at V and 9 bases at J; junction bases unmatched: 11. This CDR3 reads CASSGRLAGEFREQFF. The CDR3 DNA follows: TGCGCCAGCAGCGGAAGACTAGCGGGAGAGTTCCGTGAGCAGTTCTTC.

This clone was detected a few times. This chain connects TRBV5-1 to TRBJ2-2; unclear D gene. The CDR3 runs 12 residues. V was pared by 0 bases and J by 8 bases, with 5 bases between. Per the germline V gene, CDR1 is SGHRS and CDR2 is YFSETQ. The DNA of the CDR3 is TGCGCCAGCAGCTTGGTCCCTGGGGAGCTGTTTTTT. It translates to CASSLVPGELFF.

The V gene is TRBV9, the J gene TRBJ2-3; the D gene is possibly TRBD1 (6 bases). This CDR3 spans 16 amino acids. Germline assignment: CDR1 SGDLS and CDR2 YYNGEE. The V and J ends lost 0 bases and 0 bases respectively, with 11 bases between them. The CDR3 sequence is CASSVAGTLSTDTQYF. The CDR3, as DNA: TGTGCCAGCAGCGTAGCTGGGACACTGAGCACAGATACGCAGTATTTT.

This clone was counted between two and nine times. V and J are TRBV5-1 and TRBJ2-5, with 7 nucleotides matching TRBD1. Germline CDR1 reads SGHRS; CDR2 reads YFSETQ. This CDR3 region has 13 residues. Unmatched junction bases numbered 4, after V lost 4 bases and J lost 4 bases. The DNA for the CDR3 is TGCGCCAGCAGCCCGTGGACAGGAGAGACCCAGTACTTC. It codes for CASSPWTGETQYF. Filled out from reference TRBV5-1 and TRBJ2-5, the complete variable domain reads KAGVTQTPRYLIKTRGQQVTLSCSPISGHRSVSWYQQTPGQGLQFLFEYFSETQRNKGNFPGRFSGRQFSNSRSEMNVSTLELGDSALYLCASSPWTGETQYFGPGTRLLVL.

This clone turned up a few times. This chain uses TRBV14 with TRBJ1-4, with D possibly matching TRBD1 (5 bases). The CDR3 loop spans 15 amino acids. Germline V gene lookup returns CDR1 SGHDN and CDR2 FVKESK. V lost 0 bases and J lost 8, with 13 bases in between. CDR3 region: CASSQDRGVNEKLFF. CDR3 coding DNA: TGTGCCAGCAGCCAAGATCGGGGGGTAAACGAAAAACTGTTTTTT.

The chain is built from TRBV10-3 and TRBJ1-1; 11 bases map to TRBD1. This CDR3 region has 16 residues. Germline trimming cut 5 bases from V and 4 bases from J; bases unmatched to any gene: 9. Germline assignment: CDR1 ENHRY and CDR2 SYGVKD. The CDR3 nucleotides read TGTGCCATCAGTACCTCAGCCGGGACAGGGGGCACTGAAGCTTTCTTT. Translated, it gives CAISTSAGTGGTEAFF.

V gene TRBV28 combines with J gene TRBJ2-7; a weak D match, TRBD1 (6 bases). The CDR3 loop spans 15 amino acids. Deletions cut 1 base from V and 3 bases from J, with 13 bases between. Germline values: CDR1 MDHEN, CDR2 SYDVKM. CDR3 loop: CASSLSQGNFYEQYF. The CDR3 region has the DNA TGTGCCAGCAGTTTATCGCAGGGGAATTTCTACGAGCAGTACTTC.

This clone was seen just once. V gene TRBV27 combines with J gene TRBJ1-1, with a weak D call TRBD1 (5 bases). In germline, CDR1 is MNHEY, CDR2 SMNVEV (reference sequence). The CDR3 is made up of 15 amino acids. Between the trimmed V and J ends, which lost 2 bases and 5 bases, there was a span of 15 bases. CDR3 bases: TGTGCCAGCAGTTTAAGAGGGGAAGTGGGGACTGAAGCTTTCTTT. Protein: CASSLRGEVGTEAFF.

The rearrangement uses TRBV5-1 and TRBJ2-7; TRBD1 might be the D (6 bases). V dropped 0 bases and J dropped 0 bases, with 7 bases sitting between them. CDR1 and CDR2 (germline): SGHRS, YFSETQ. The CDR3 totals 14 residues. In DNA, the CDR3 is TGCGCCAGCAGCTTGGGGGACACCTCCTACGAGCAGTACTTC. This codes for CASSLGDTSYEQYF.

The rearrangement joins TRBV6-5 to TRBJ2-7; D is possibly TRBD2 (5 bases). Germline V CDR1 and CDR2: MNHEY, SVGAGI. The germline V and J ends were trimmed by 2 bases and 3 bases, with 5 bases remaining between them. The CDR3 spans 12 residues. DNA for the CDR3: TGTGCCAGCAGTTACGGACTCTACGAGCAGTACTTC. It yields the protein CASSYGLYEQYF.

The chain links TRBV6-5 to TRBJ2-7; tentatively, D is TRBD2 (5 bases). This CDR3 region has 13 residues. Germline V gives CDR1 MNHEY, CDR2 SVGAGI. Trimming left V 5 bases short and J 6 bases short, with 14 bases between. CDR3 nucleotides: TGTGCCAGCAGTAGAATAAAGGACTCCGAGCAGTACTTC. Its translation is CASSRIKDSEQYF.

The gene calls are TRBV5-1 and TRBJ2-2; TRBD2 matches 12 bases. The CDR3 is 15 amino acids. Germline-derived CDR1 and CDR2 are SGHRS and YFSETQ. V lost 0 bases, J lost 6 bases, and 0 bases stayed unmatched. In nucleotides, the CDR3 is TGCGCCAGCAGCTTGGGACTAGCGGGAGCCGGGGAGCTGTTTTTT. This translates into CASSLGLAGAGELFF.

J is TRBJ2-3 and V is TRBV30, with 9 bases matching TRBD2. Germline V gene data show CDR1 as GTSNPN and CDR2 as SVGIG (reference sequence). The length of the CDR3 is 14 residues. The V gene end was trimmed by 6 bases and the J gene end by 4 bases; junction bases not matched to a gene: 8. The CDR3 DNA is TGTGCCTGCCGGTGGGTAGCGGGAGCAGATACGCAGTATTTT. Encoded protein: CACRWVAGADTQYF.

This clone has just one count. The chain employs TRBV9 and TRBJ1-2; D is perhaps TRBD1 (5 bases). Germline V gene lookup returns CDR1 SGDLS and CDR2 YYNGEE. The CDR3 is 16 amino acids. V lost 3 bases, J lost 2 bases, and 17 bases lay in between. The CDR3 sequence is CASSAVLFGGNYGYTF. In DNA form, the CDR3 reads TGTGCCAGCAGCGCCGTATTGTTCGGGGGGAACTATGGCTACACCTTC.

This rearrangement joins TRBV5-1 to TRBJ2-1; D is possibly TRBD2 (5 bases). V shed 0 bases and J shed 8 bases, with 15 bases lying between them. Germline V gene sequence: CDR1 SGHRS, CDR2 YFSETQ. The CDR3 has 15 residues. The CDR3 region has the DNA TGCGCCAGCAGCTTGGAGGCTAGCTCCGTGTATGAGCAGTTCTTC. The encoded protein is CASSLEASSVYEQFF.

This clone was recorded a few times. The gene calls are TRBV4-3 and TRBJ1-1; TRBD1 agrees at 7 bases. Trimming cost V 1 base and J 0 bases; bases outside gene matches: 2. This CDR3 region has 15 residues. Germline V CDR1 and CDR2: LGHNA, YSLEER. CDR3: CASSQGQGLNTEAFF. The CDR3, as DNA: TGCGCCAGCAGCCAAGGACAGGGATTGAACACTGAAGCTTTCTTT.

The V call is TRBV19, the J call TRBJ2-1, with D perhaps TRBD2 (6 bases). The germline gives CDR1 LNHDA, CDR2 SQIVND (reference sequence). The CDR3 loop spans 14 amino acids. Trimming cost V 1 base and J 8 bases, with 12 bases left between them. CDR3 loop: CASSIGRGNDEQFF. CDR3 DNA sequence: TGTGCCAGTAGTATAGGTCGGGGGAACGATGAGCAGTTCTTC.

The gene calls are TRBV5-4 and TRBJ2-1; a possible D gene is TRBD1 (6 bases). Germline loops: CDR1 SGHNT, CDR2 YYREEE (reference sequence). CDR3 length: 14 residues. V was clipped by 2 bases and J by 6 bases, with 12 bases between them. The CDR3 coding sequence is TGTGCCAGCAGCTTCTCTACAGGGAGCAATGAGCAGTTCTTC. This sequence encodes CASSFSTGSNEQFF. Combining the CDR3 with reference TRBV5-4 and TRBJ2-1 gives the whole variable domain ETGVTQSPTHLIKTRGQQVTLRCSSQSGHNTVSWYQQALGQGPQFIFQYYREEENGRGNFPPRFSGLQFPNYSSELNVNALELDDSALYLCASSFSTGSNEQFFGPGTRLTVL.